Below, 4 T cell receptor beta chains from the same sample are listed, as sequenced in a study of blood T cells in healthy people across ages. A sample-barcoded 5' primer and a J-beta primer mix were used in a second PCR of roughly 6 to 11 cycles. TCRdb called the 5' RACE reads again in MiXCR, with one record for every CDR3 protein. The sample has 750,000 to 950,000 distinct CDR3 sequences; about 28% are singletons. These data were also reused for a study on T cells of mothers and their children.

Sequenced: blood. The origin of the receptors is a woman in her 40s in good health.

V and J are TRBV28 and TRBJ2-1, with 13 bases fitting TRBD2. With V trimmed by 5 bases and J by 8 bases, 15 bases remained unmatched. Germline V gene lookup returns CDR1 MDHEN and CDR2 SYDVKM. The length of the CDR3 is 18 residues. In DNA, the CDR3 is TGTGCCAGCAGTAGTTTGTTACTAGCGGGGGGGCCGGTCTATGAGCAGTTCTTC. Translating gives CASSSLLLAGGPVYEQFF.

This rearrangement joins TRBV12-3 or TRBV12-4 to TRBJ2-1; TRBD1 might be the D (5 bases). With 6 bases removed from V and 1 base from J, the gap between germline ends came to 10 bases. This CDR3 is built from 14 residues. The CDR3 here is CASSDSRSYNEQFF. The CDR3 DNA is TGTGCCAGCAGCGACAGCCGTTCCTACAATGAGCAGTTCTTC.

The chain recombines TRBV19 with TRBJ2-5; either TRBD1 or TRBD2 may supply D (7 bases each). V lost 10 bases to trimming and J lost 5 bases, with 23 bases between them. The CDR3 extends over 15 amino acids. Per germline, CDR1 LNHDA and CDR2 SQIVND (reference sequence). The CDR3 coding sequence is TGTGCCACCGGAGACGGGGGAGGGGGCCGGGAGACCCAGTACTTC. This encodes CATGDGGGGRETQYF.

The count of this clonotype is one. V gene TRBV7-9 combines with J gene TRBJ2-7, with TRBD1 matching 11 bases. Trimming at V came to 7 bases and at J to 5 bases, leaving 10 bases not matched to a gene. The germline V gene has CDR1 SEHNR and CDR2 FQNEAQ (reference sequence). The CDR3 contains 15 residues. The CDR3 reads CASNSRTGGGHEQYF. In DNA, the CDR3 is TGTGCCAGCAACTCCCGGACAGGGGGCGGCCACGAGCAGTACTTC.